A selection of T cell receptor beta chains follows, all from one sample in a study of blood T cells in healthy people across ages. Using its own MiXCR run on the 5' RACE reads, TCRdb lists one record per CDR3 protein. The repertoire includes over 450,000 distinct CDR3 sequences, more than 20% of them detected once, and around 10% sits in the top ten. These data were also filed under a second study, of T cells of mothers and their children.

The sample was blood. The receptors derive from a boy under 18 in good health. Each CDR3 is given with its conserved first and last residue. Fields, in order: V gene, CDR3 length, D gene, J gene, clone size, CDR3 DNA, CDR3 protein. A D gene is named only where the DNA matches it firmly. Expanded clones get a size class; other rows say once, few or many, or leave the size out.

V gene: TRBV12-3/TRBV12-4
CDR3 length: 14
D gene: TRBD2
J gene: TRBJ2-7
clone size: few
CDR3 DNA: TGTGCCAGCAGTCTTGGGGGACTATACTACGAGCAGTACTTC
CDR3 protein: CASSLGGLYYEQYF

V gene: TRBV5-6
CDR3 length: 15
D gene: NA
J gene: TRBJ1-2
clone size: NA
CDR3 DNA: TGTGCCAGCAGCTTGGGTGGCGGGGGGCTCTATGGCTACACCTTC
CDR3 protein: CASSLGGGGLYGYTF

V gene: TRBV20-1
CDR3 length: 14
D gene: NA
J gene: TRBJ2-3
clone size: NA
CDR3 DNA: TGCAGTGCTTGTCCCGGGGTTAGCACAGATACGCAGTATTTT
CDR3 protein: CSACPGVSTDTQYF

V gene: TRBV6-2/TRBV6-3
CDR3 length: 16
D gene: NA
J gene: TRBJ2-2
clone size: NA
CDR3 DNA: TGTGCCAGCAGTTATTACGGGGTCGCGAACACCGGGGAGCTGTTTTTT
CDR3 protein: CASSYYGVANTGELFF

V gene: TRBV11-2
CDR3 length: 15
D gene: TRBD2
J gene: TRBJ2-5
clone size: few
CDR3 DNA: TGTGCCAGCAGCCCGGGGACTAGCCAGATGGAGACCCAGTACTTC
CDR3 protein: CASSPGTSQMETQYF

V gene: TRBV15
CDR3 length: 16
D gene: TRBD1
J gene: TRBJ2-5
clone size: many
CDR3 DNA: TGTGCCACCAGCAGAGGACAGGGGCCAACTACGGGGACCCAGTACTTC
CDR3 protein: CATSRGQGPTTGTQYF

V gene: TRBV20-1
CDR3 length: 14
D gene: NA
J gene: TRBJ2-3
clone size: few
CDR3 DNA: TGCAGTGCTAGAGATGGACGAAGGGCAGATACGCAGTATTTT
CDR3 protein: CSARDGRRADTQYF

V gene: TRBV27
CDR3 length: 17
D gene: NA
J gene: TRBJ1-4
clone size: few
CDR3 DNA: TGTGCCAGCAGTCCCGTTGCCGGACGGCTTCCTAATGAAAAACTGTTTTTT
CDR3 protein: CASSPVAGRLPNEKLFF

V gene: TRBV28
CDR3 length: 13
D gene: NA
J gene: TRBJ1-1
clone size: few
CDR3 DNA: TGTGCCAGCAGTTCTGGAAGTGTGGGTGAAGCTTTCTTT
CDR3 protein: CASSSGSVGEAFF

V gene: TRBV4-3
CDR3 length: 17
D gene: NA
J gene: TRBJ1-2
clone size: NA
CDR3 DNA: TGCGCCAGCAGCCAAGAATCCACCGGGACTTTAATGGCTGGCTACACCTTC
CDR3 protein: CASSQESTGTLMAGYTF

V gene: TRBV5-1
CDR3 length: 13
D gene: NA
J gene: TRBJ2-3
clone size: NA
CDR3 DNA: TGCGCCAGCAGCTTGGCCGGAGGGTACACGCAGTATTTT
CDR3 protein: CASSLAGGYTQYF

V gene: TRBV27
CDR3 length: 16
D gene: NA
J gene: TRBJ2-7
clone size: NA
CDR3 DNA: TGTGCCAGCAGTTTAAGGAGCGGAGTACTTTTCTACGAGCAGTACTTC
CDR3 protein: CASSLRSGVLFYEQYF

V gene: TRBV20-1
CDR3 length: 15
D gene: NA
J gene: TRBJ2-7
clone size: NA
CDR3 DNA: TGCAGTGCTAGAGACCCACGGACGAGCGTGGGGGAGCAGTACTTC
CDR3 protein: CSARDPRTSVGEQYF

V gene: TRBV5-1
CDR3 length: 17
D gene: TRBD2
J gene: TRBJ2-4
clone size: once
CDR3 DNA: TGCGCCAGCAGCTCTACCGGGACTAGCGGGATCAAAAACATTCAGTACTTC
CDR3 protein: CASSSTGTSGIKNIQYF

V gene: TRBV14
CDR3 length: 13
D gene: NA
J gene: TRBJ1-6
clone size: few
CDR3 DNA: TGTGCCAGCAGCCAGGACACCGTTCCCTCCCTCCACTTT
CDR3 protein: CASSQDTVPSLHF

V gene: TRBV4-2
CDR3 length: 17
D gene: TRBD1
J gene: TRBJ2-3
clone size: NA
CDR3 DNA: TGTGCCAGCAGCCAAGATTTAATGCAGGGGGCGGCAGATACGCAGTATTTT
CDR3 protein: CASSQDLMQGAADTQYF

V gene: TRBV5-4
CDR3 length: 14
D gene: TRBD1
J gene: TRBJ1-2
clone size: few
CDR3 DNA: TGTGCCAGCAGCTCCGGGACAGCAGACTATGGCTACACCTTC
CDR3 protein: CASSSGTADYGYTF

V gene: TRBV4-1
CDR3 length: 15
D gene: NA
J gene: TRBJ1-1
clone size: NA
CDR3 DNA: TGCGCCAGCAGCCAAGAAGTCGGGCTGGACACTGAAGCTTTCTTT
CDR3 protein: CASSQEVGLDTEAFF

V gene: TRBV9
CDR3 length: 13
D gene: NA
J gene: TRBJ2-7
clone size: few
CDR3 DNA: TGTGCCAGCAGCTCTTCCAGCTCCTACGAGCAGTACTTC
CDR3 protein: CASSSSSSYEQYF

V gene: TRBV5-1
CDR3 length: 15
D gene: NA
J gene: TRBJ2-7
clone size: few
CDR3 DNA: TGCGCCAGCAGCTTCGGCCCCACAGGCTCCTACGAGCAGTACTTC
CDR3 protein: CASSFGPTGSYEQYF

V gene: TRBV4-1
CDR3 length: 12
D gene: NA
J gene: TRBJ1-4
clone size: few
CDR3 DNA: TGCGCCAGCAGCCAAGTTAATGAAAAACTGTTTTTT
CDR3 protein: CASSQVNEKLFF

V gene: TRBV27
CDR3 length: 15
D gene: NA
J gene: TRBJ1-4
clone size: few
CDR3 DNA: TGTGCCAGCAGTTTATCGGGGCGGTTCGGGGAAAAACTGTTTTTT
CDR3 protein: CASSLSGRFGEKLFF

V gene: TRBV28
CDR3 length: 15
D gene: NA
J gene: TRBJ2-2
clone size: few
CDR3 DNA: TGTGCCAGCAGTTTAAGGGGGGCAAACACCGGGGAGCTGTTTTTT
CDR3 protein: CASSLRGANTGELFF

V gene: TRBV20-1
CDR3 length: 15
D gene: TRBD2
J gene: TRBJ2-2
clone size: NA
CDR3 DNA: TGCAGTGCTCCCGTTAGCGGGGGGGTCACCGGGGAGCTGTTTTTT
CDR3 protein: CSAPVSGGVTGELFF

V gene: TRBV4-3
CDR3 length: 15
D gene: NA
J gene: TRBJ2-7
clone size: NA
CDR3 DNA: TGCGCCAGCAGCCAAGATCTCCAGGTATCCTACGAGCAGTACTTC
CDR3 protein: CASSQDLQVSYEQYF

V gene: TRBV28
CDR3 length: 15
D gene: NA
J gene: TRBJ2-7
clone size: many
CDR3 DNA: TGTGCCAGCAGTTCCCCCGGAACAGGGAGCTACGAGCAGTACTTC
CDR3 protein: CASSSPGTGSYEQYF

V gene: TRBV27
CDR3 length: 15
D gene: TRBD1
J gene: TRBJ1-1
clone size: NA
CDR3 DNA: TGTGCCAGCAGTTCCGGGACAGGGGGGAGCACTGAAGCTTTCTTT
CDR3 protein: CASSSGTGGSTEAFF

V gene: TRBV28
CDR3 length: 14
D gene: TRBD1
J gene: TRBJ1-2
clone size: few
CDR3 DNA: TGTGCCAGCAGACGGGCACAGGGGGTTCGTGGCTACACCTTC
CDR3 protein: CASRRAQGVRGYTF

V gene: TRBV6-1
CDR3 length: 18
D gene: TRBD2
J gene: TRBJ2-5
clone size: NA
CDR3 DNA: TGTGCCAGCGCGGCCAGATCCGGGACTAGCGGAAACCAAGAGACCCAGTACTTC
CDR3 protein: CASAARSGTSGNQETQYF

V gene: TRBV29-1
CDR3 length: 12
D gene: NA
J gene: TRBJ2-7
clone size: few
CDR3 DNA: TGCAGCGTTGCCCAGGGTAGCTACGAGCAGTACTTC
CDR3 protein: CSVAQGSYEQYF

V gene: TRBV2
CDR3 length: 17
D gene: TRBD1
J gene: TRBJ2-7
clone size: NA
CDR3 DNA: TGTGCCAGCACCCAAAGTACTCCGGGACAGGGGACCTACGAGCAGTACTTC
CDR3 protein: CASTQSTPGQGTYEQYF

V gene: TRBV29-1
CDR3 length: 12
D gene: NA
J gene: TRBJ2-1
clone size: few
CDR3 DNA: TGCAGCGTCCGCGACCCGAACGCGGAGCAGTTCTTC
CDR3 protein: CSVRDPNAEQFF

V gene: TRBV2
CDR3 length: 13
D gene: NA
J gene: TRBJ1-5
clone size: NA
CDR3 DNA: TGTGCCAGCAGTGTAGAGGACAATCAGCCCCAGCATTTT
CDR3 protein: CASSVEDNQPQHF

V gene: TRBV6-1
CDR3 length: 14
D gene: NA
J gene: TRBJ1-4
clone size: NA
CDR3 DNA: TGTGCCAGCAGTGCGACAGGCAGCAATGAAAAACTGTTTTTT
CDR3 protein: CASSATGSNEKLFF

V gene: TRBV5-6
CDR3 length: 17
D gene: NA
J gene: TRBJ2-1
clone size: few
CDR3 DNA: TGTGCCAGCAGCTTGCACGATGGTTTCAGCTCCTACAATGAGCAGTTCTTC
CDR3 protein: CASSLHDGFSSYNEQFF

V gene: TRBV28
CDR3 length: 19
D gene: NA
J gene: TRBJ1-6
clone size: few
CDR3 DNA: TGTGCCAGCAGTTTAATGGACTTAAGGGACGTTGGTCTACTTTCACCCCTCCACTTT
CDR3 protein: CASSLMDLRDVGLLSPLHF

V gene: TRBV5-1
CDR3 length: 13
D gene: NA
J gene: TRBJ2-2
clone size: few
CDR3 DNA: TGCGCCAGCAGCTTATTAGGTGTCGGGGAGCTGTTTTTT
CDR3 protein: CASSLLGVGELFF

V gene: TRBV6-5
CDR3 length: 21
D gene: NA
J gene: TRBJ2-2
clone size: NA
CDR3 DNA: TGTGCCAGCAGTTATAAGTTTTGGAGCCACACGGACATCAAGAACACCGGGGAGCTGTTTTTT
CDR3 protein: CASSYKFWSHTDIKNTGELFF

V gene: TRBV3-1
CDR3 length: 14
D gene: NA
J gene: TRBJ2-5
clone size: few
CDR3 DNA: TGTGCCAGCAGCCAAGACGGGGGGCGGAAGGAGCAGTACTTC
CDR3 protein: CASSQDGGRKEQYF

V gene: TRBV7-9
CDR3 length: 16
D gene: TRBD2
J gene: TRBJ2-1
clone size: NA
CDR3 DNA: TGTGCCAGCAGCTTGCTAGCGGGGGGCCTGGTATATGAGCAGTTCTTC
CDR3 protein: CASSLLAGGLVYEQFF

V gene: TRBV12-3/TRBV12-4
CDR3 length: 17
D gene: TRBD1
J gene: TRBJ1-2
clone size: few
CDR3 DNA: TGTGCCAGCAGTCCCGGGACAGCCAATTTCTTTAACTATGGCTACACCTTC
CDR3 protein: CASSPGTANFFNYGYTF

V gene: TRBV20-1
CDR3 length: 12
D gene: NA
J gene: TRBJ1-3
clone size: few
CDR3 DNA: TGCAGTGCTAAGCAGGGAGGAAACACCATATATTTT
CDR3 protein: CSAKQGGNTIYF

V gene: TRBV9
CDR3 length: 16
D gene: TRBD2
J gene: TRBJ2-5
clone size: many
CDR3 DNA: TGTGCCAGCAGCGTAGCTAGGCTAGCGGGTTTGGAGACCCAGTACTTC
CDR3 protein: CASSVARLAGLETQYF

V gene: TRBV20-1
CDR3 length: 14
D gene: NA
J gene: TRBJ2-1
clone size: NA
CDR3 DNA: TGCAGTGCGTTAAGGGGGTCCCAATTGGATGAGCAGTTCTTC
CDR3 protein: CSALRGSQLDEQFF

V gene: TRBV5-5
CDR3 length: 13
D gene: NA
J gene: TRBJ2-2
clone size: many
CDR3 DNA: TGTGCCAGCAGCGAGGGGGGCGCCGGGGAGCTGTTTTTT
CDR3 protein: CASSEGGAGELFF

V gene: TRBV20-1
CDR3 length: 14
D gene: TRBD1
J gene: TRBJ1-2
clone size: NA
CDR3 DNA: TGCAGTGCACCTGACAGGGCATGGAACTATGGCTACACCTTC
CDR3 protein: CSAPDRAWNYGYTF

V gene: TRBV20-1
CDR3 length: 17
D gene: TRBD2
J gene: TRBJ2-4
clone size: NA
CDR3 DNA: TGCAGTGCTAGACCACCCCACCGCGGGAGCTCGAGGAACATTCAGTACTTC
CDR3 protein: CSARPPHRGSSRNIQYF

V gene: TRBV6-2/TRBV6-3
CDR3 length: 19
D gene: TRBD2
J gene: TRBJ2-3
clone size: NA
CDR3 DNA: TGTGCCAGCAGTTACGAGTGGACTAGCGGGAGAAATACCCTAGATACGCAGTATTTT
CDR3 protein: CASSYEWTSGRNTLDTQYF

V gene: TRBV9
CDR3 length: 16
D gene: TRBD1
J gene: TRBJ2-5
clone size: few
CDR3 DNA: TGTGCCAGCAGCGTAGGCACAGGGGAAAAACAAGAGACCCAGTACTTC
CDR3 protein: CASSVGTGEKQETQYF

V gene: TRBV4-3
CDR3 length: 16
D gene: NA
J gene: TRBJ1-6
clone size: NA
CDR3 DNA: TGCGCCAGCACCCAAGCAGCAGCCAGCGGTAATTCACTCCTCCACTTT
CDR3 protein: CASTQAAASGNSLLHF

V gene: TRBV10-3
CDR3 length: 15
D gene: NA
J gene: TRBJ1-1
clone size: few
CDR3 DNA: TGTGCCATCAGAGGAACCCAGGCCATGAACACTGAAGCTTTCTTT
CDR3 protein: CAIRGTQAMNTEAFF

V gene: TRBV28
CDR3 length: 15
D gene: TRBD1
J gene: TRBJ2-5
clone size: NA
CDR3 DNA: TGTGCCAGCAGTTTTCGGACAGGGGCGCACGAGACCCAGTACTTC
CDR3 protein: CASSFRTGAHETQYF

V gene: TRBV7-9
CDR3 length: 16
D gene: TRBD2
J gene: TRBJ2-3
clone size: few
CDR3 DNA: TGTGCCAGCAGCGTGACTAGCGGGGGATCTCCCTATACGCAGTATTTT
CDR3 protein: CASSVTSGGSPYTQYF

V gene: TRBV7-2
CDR3 length: 12
D gene: NA
J gene: TRBJ2-1
clone size: many
CDR3 DNA: TGTGCCAGCAGCTTGATGGGGGGAGAGCAGTTCTTC
CDR3 protein: CASSLMGGEQFF